What follows are 13 T cell receptor beta chains derived from one specimen sequenced in a study of T-cell memory formation after mild COVID-19. TCRdb passed the 5' RACE reads through MiXCR, listing each CDR3 protein once. The sample shows 250,000 or so distinct CDR3 sequences, about a sixth of them seen only once. The sample comprised PBMCs or a T cell subset sorted from them (not recorded which). All receptors come from a man aged 18 to 29 who had mild COVID-19 (a few samples of this study predate the infection). Cell type and time point are not known.

This clonotype was detected ten times or more. This rearrangement joins TRBV5-1 to TRBJ2-5; 7 bases fit TRBD1. Germline loops: CDR1 SGHRS, CDR2 YFSETQ. After removal of 0 bases from V and 5 bases from J, the junction contained 16 bases not matched to a gene. This CDR3 has 18 residues. The CDR3 DNA sequence: TGCGCCAGCAGCTTGGAAGGCCAAAGAGACAGGGCCGAGGAGACCCAGTACTTC. Encoded protein: CASSLEGQRDRAEETQYF.

This clonotype was counted at least ten times. V is TRBV6-1 and J is TRBJ2-5, with 13 bases identical to TRBD2. Per germline, CDR1 MNHNS and CDR2 SASEGT. The CDR3 is made up of 14 amino acids. V was clipped by 4 bases and J by 4 bases; unmatched bases: 0. CDR3 in DNA: TGTGCCAGCAGTGGACTAGCGGGGGGAGAGACCCAGTACTTC. It translates to CASSGLAGGETQYF.

The chain combines TRBV12-3 or TRBV12-4 with TRBJ2-1, with 9 bases that match TRBD1. This CDR3 has 15 amino acids. Unmatched junction bases numbered 12, after V lost 7 bases and J lost 8 bases. CDR3 DNA sequence: TGTGCCAGCACCCGAGGACAGGGGTTTATTGATGAGCAGTTCTTC. It codes for CASTRGQGFIDEQFF.

V usage is TRBV25-1 and J usage is TRBJ2-6; no reliable D call. Germline values: CDR1 MGHDK, CDR2 SYGVNS. This CDR3 is 13 amino acids long. The germline V and J ends were trimmed by 1 base and 2 bases, with 0 bases remaining between them. The CDR3 sequence: CASSESGANVLTF. CDR3 in DNA: TGTGCCAGCAGTGAATCTGGGGCCAACGTCCTGACTTTC. The full variable domain, with the rest looked up from reference TRBV25-1 and TRBJ2-6, is EADIYQTPRYLVIGTGKKITLECSQTMGHDKMYWYQQDPGMELHLIHYSYGVNSTEKGDLSSESTVSRIRTEHFPLTLESARPSHTSQYLCASSESGANVLTFGAGSRLTVL.

A few counts support this clonotype. The chain links TRBV5-6 to TRBJ1-1, with D perhaps matching TRBD1 (6 bases). This CDR3 is 14 amino acids long. Trimming left V 0 bases short and J 1 base short, with 7 bases between. CDR1 SGHDT and CDR2 YYEEEE come from the germline V gene. In nucleotides, the CDR3 is TGTGCCAGCAGCTTGGAACAGGGGAACACTGAAGCTTTCTTT. Protein sequence: CASSLEQGNTEAFF.

This clonotype was seen only a few times. The chain uses TRBV20-1 and TRBJ2-5; the match to TRBD1 covers 11 bases. J was trimmed by 4 bases and V by 6 bases; bases with no gene match: 10. The germline CDR1 and CDR2 sequences are DFQATT and SNEGSKA (reference sequence). There are 15 residues in the CDR3. This chain's CDR3 is CSATRGQGAGETQYF. The CDR3 DNA is TGCAGTGCCACGAGAGGACAGGGGGCGGGAGAGACCCAGTACTTC.

A few counts support this clonotype. The gene calls are TRBV27 and TRBJ2-7; the D gene is possibly TRBD2 (5 bases). This CDR3 contains 14 residues. Per germline, CDR1 MNHEY and CDR2 SMNVEV (reference sequence). The germline V and J ends were trimmed by 0 bases and 3 bases, with 9 bases remaining between them. CDR3 coding DNA: TGTGCCAGCAGTTTATCCGACTACCACTACGAGCAGTACTTC. It specifies CASSLSDYHYEQYF.

The chain has TRBV6-5 and TRBJ2-5; D perhaps matches TRBD1 (6 bases). From germline, CDR1 is MNHEY and CDR2 SVGAGI. This CDR3 has 16 residues. Trimming shortened V by 0 bases and J by 3 bases, and 14 bases separated the two germline ends. CDR3 in DNA: TGTGCCAGCAGTTACTCCCGGGACACCGGGGAAGAGACCCAGTACTTC. As protein: CASSYSRDTGEETQYF.

The CDR3 protein is CASSRMAKNIQYF. The CDR3, as DNA: TGTGCCAGCAGCAGGATGGCCAAAAACATTCAGTACTTC. The rearrangement uses TRBV7-2 and TRBJ2-4; unclear D gene. CDR3 length: 13 amino acids. Trimming removed 5 bases at V and 1 base at J, with 6 bases between. The germline V gene has CDR1 SGHTA and CDR2 FQGNSA.

The sample holds a few counts of this clonotype. The chain carries TRBV7-7 and TRBJ2-7; 9 nucleotides match TRBD2. V trimming: 5 bases; J trimming: 4 bases; junction bases outside the gene matches: 12. The V gene's germline CDR1 is SSHAT and CDR2 FNYEAQ (reference sequence). This CDR3 has 16 residues. CDR3 sequence (DNA): TGTGCCAGCAGCCCATTGTCTAGCGGGGATGGTTACGAGCAGTACTTC. Protein product: CASSPLSSGDGYEQYF.

The chain combines TRBV13 with TRBJ2-7; D is unresolved. CDR1 and CDR2 from the germline V gene are PRHDT and FYEKMQ (reference sequence). With 3 bases removed from V and 0 bases from J, the gap between germline ends came to 9 bases. The CDR3 is 14 amino acids. The CDR3 reads CASSFNGGSYEQYV. DNA of the CDR3: TGTGCCAGCAGCTTTAATGGCGGCTCCTACGAGCAGTACGTC.

This clonotype was seen a handful of times. The genes are TRBV20-1 and TRBJ2-1; 12 nucleotides align to TRBD2. Germline V lookup: CDR1 DFQATT, CDR2 SNEGSKA (reference sequence). The J segment lost 10 bases and the V segment lost 1 base, leaving 8 bases of the junction unmatched. This CDR3 has 15 residues. The CDR3 is CSARVGTSGPGEQFF. CDR3 DNA sequence: TGCAGTGCTAGAGTGGGGACTAGCGGGCCAGGGGAGCAGTTCTTC.

This clonotype was seen at least ten times. The gene calls are TRBV4-1 and TRBJ1-2, with D unclear. Between the trimmed V and J ends, which lost 1 base and 8 bases, there was a span of 29 bases. This CDR3 spans 19 amino acids. CDR1 is MGHRA, CDR2 YSYEKL, per germline. In DNA form, the CDR3 reads TGCGCCAGCAGCCAAGTCTTCCCTTTGTTCGGGAATATCGGTGCGGGCTACACCTTC. Translating gives CASSQVFPLFGNIGAGYTF.